This T cell receptor beta chain was captured by sequencing in a study of blood T cells in healthy people across ages. General study findings and limits: Getting older went along with TCR beta diversity per million T cells dropping roughly linearly.

Every donor contributed roughly 10 milliliters of peripheral blood by blood draw. This clonotype was found a few times. The target antigen is unknown. This CDR3 is built from 16 residues. V lost 2 bases to trimming and J lost 4 bases; unmatched junction nucleotides: 6. CDR1 and CDR2 from the germline V gene are LNHDA and SQIVND (reference sequence). Primers used in a second PCR of about 6 to 11 cycles were a sample-barcoded 5' primer and a J-beta primer mix. Tagging of each cDNA molecule was performed by a template-switch adaptor with 12 random nucleotides. TCRdb fed the 5' RACE reads into MiXCR, producing one record per CDR3 protein. The sample consists of 750,000 to 950,000 distinct CDR3 sequences, almost 30% of them appearing once. The sample was also reused in another study, on T cells of mothers and their children.

This chain links TRBV19 with TRBJ2-1, with 9 bases that match TRBD2. This TCR derives from a woman aged 35 to 49 in good health. Sequencing input: blood. CDR3 region: CASSITGAGGYNEQFF. The CDR3 coding sequence is TGTGCCAGTAGTATAACCGGAGCGGGGGGATACAATGAGCAGTTCTTC.